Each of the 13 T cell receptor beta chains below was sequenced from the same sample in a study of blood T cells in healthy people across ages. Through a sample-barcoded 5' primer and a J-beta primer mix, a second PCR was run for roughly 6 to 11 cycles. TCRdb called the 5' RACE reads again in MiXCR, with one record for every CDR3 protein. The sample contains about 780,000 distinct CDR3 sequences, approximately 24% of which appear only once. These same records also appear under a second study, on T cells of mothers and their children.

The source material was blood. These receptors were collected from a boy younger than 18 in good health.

In nucleotides, the CDR3 is TGTGCCAGCAGCCAAGCTGGAGGGGGGGCCAAAAACATTCAGTACTTC. It specifies CASSQAGGGAKNIQYF. The V and J genes are TRBV14 and TRBJ2-4; D might be TRBD1 or TRBD2, each matching 6 bases. Germline-derived CDR1 and CDR2 are SGHDN and FVKESK. The CDR3 has 16 residues. Trimming left V 1 base short and J 1 base short, with 11 bases between.

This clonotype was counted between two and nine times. The CDR3 DNA follows: TGCGCCAGCAGCCAAGATAAAGGGCTAACGACCTACAATGAGCAGTTCTTC. Translated, it gives CASSQDKGLTTYNEQFF. The V gene is TRBV4-1, the J gene TRBJ2-1; D uncertain. The CDR3 is 17 amino acids. Germline CDR1 MGHRA, CDR2 YSYEKL. V lost 0 bases to trimming and J lost 2 bases, with 14 bases between them.

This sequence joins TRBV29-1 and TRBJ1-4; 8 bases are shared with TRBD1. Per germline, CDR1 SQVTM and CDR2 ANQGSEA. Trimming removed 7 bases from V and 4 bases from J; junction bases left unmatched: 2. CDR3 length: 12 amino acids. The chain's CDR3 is CSGTGLNEKLFF. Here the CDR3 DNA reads TGCAGCGGGACAGGGCTTAATGAAAAACTGTTTTTT. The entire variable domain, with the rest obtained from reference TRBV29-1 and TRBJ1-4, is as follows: SAVISQKPSRDICQRGTSLTIQCQVDSQVTMMFWYRQQPGQSLTLIATANQGSEATYESGFVIDKFPISRPNLTFSTLTVSNMSPEDSSIYLCSGTGLNEKLFFGSGTQLSVL.

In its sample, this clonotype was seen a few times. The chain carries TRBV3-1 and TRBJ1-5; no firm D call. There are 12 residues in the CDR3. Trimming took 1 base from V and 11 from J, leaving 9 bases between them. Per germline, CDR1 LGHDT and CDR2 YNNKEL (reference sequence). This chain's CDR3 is CASSQGSGTQHF. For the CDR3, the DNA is TGTGCCAGCAGCCAAGGGTCGGGGACCCAGCATTTT.

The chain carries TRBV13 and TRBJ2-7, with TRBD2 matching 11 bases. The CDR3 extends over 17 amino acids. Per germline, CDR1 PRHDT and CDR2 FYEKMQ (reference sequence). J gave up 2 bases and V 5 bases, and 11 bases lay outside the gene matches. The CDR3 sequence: CASSPAGASGGPYEQYF. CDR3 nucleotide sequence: TGTGCCAGCAGCCCGGCAGGGGCTAGCGGGGGGCCCTACGAGCAGTACTTC.

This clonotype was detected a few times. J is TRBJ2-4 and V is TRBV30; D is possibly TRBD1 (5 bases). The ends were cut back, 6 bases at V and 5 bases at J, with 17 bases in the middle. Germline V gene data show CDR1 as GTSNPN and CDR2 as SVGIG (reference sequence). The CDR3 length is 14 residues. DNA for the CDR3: TGTGCCTGCAGGACGAGGTTCAGGGAAAACATTCAGTACTTC. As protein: CACRTRFRENIQYF.

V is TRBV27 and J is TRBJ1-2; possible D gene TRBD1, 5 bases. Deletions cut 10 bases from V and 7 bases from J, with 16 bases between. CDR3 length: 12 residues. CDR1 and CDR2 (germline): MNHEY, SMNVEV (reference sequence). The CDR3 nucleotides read TGTGCCACGAGATCGGGACTCCTTGGCTACACCTTC. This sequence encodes CATRSGLLGYTF.

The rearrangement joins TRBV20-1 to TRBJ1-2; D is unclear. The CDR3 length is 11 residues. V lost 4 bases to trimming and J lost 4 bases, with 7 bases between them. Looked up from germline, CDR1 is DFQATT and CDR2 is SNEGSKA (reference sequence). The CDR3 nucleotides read TGCAGTGCTACGGGAACCTATGGCTACACCTTC. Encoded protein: CSATGTYGYTF.

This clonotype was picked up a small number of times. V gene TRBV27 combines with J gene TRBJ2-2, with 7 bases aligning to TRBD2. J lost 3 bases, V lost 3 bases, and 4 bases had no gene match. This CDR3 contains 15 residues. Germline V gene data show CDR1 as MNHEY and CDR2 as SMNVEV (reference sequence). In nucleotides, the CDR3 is TGTGCCAGCAGTTTTCGACTAGCTGACACCGGGGAGCTGTTTTTT. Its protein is CASSFRLADTGELFF.

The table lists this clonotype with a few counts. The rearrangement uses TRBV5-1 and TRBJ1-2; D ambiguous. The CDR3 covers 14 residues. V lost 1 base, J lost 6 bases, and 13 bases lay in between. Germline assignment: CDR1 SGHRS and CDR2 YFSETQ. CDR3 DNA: TGCGCCAGCAGCTTGTACTCGGAGGATAATGGCTACACCTTC. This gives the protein CASSLYSEDNGYTF.

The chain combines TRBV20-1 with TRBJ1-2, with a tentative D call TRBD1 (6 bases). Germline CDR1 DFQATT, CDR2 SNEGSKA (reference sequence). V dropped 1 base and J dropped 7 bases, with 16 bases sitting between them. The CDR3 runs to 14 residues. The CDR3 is CSARVQGEVGGYTF. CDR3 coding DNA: TGCAGTGCTAGAGTACAGGGAGAAGTAGGTGGCTACACCTTC.

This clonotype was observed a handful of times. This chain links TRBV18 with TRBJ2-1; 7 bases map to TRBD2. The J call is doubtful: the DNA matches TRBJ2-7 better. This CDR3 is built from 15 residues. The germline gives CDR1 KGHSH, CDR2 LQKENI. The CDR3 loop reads CASSLSGATAYEQYF. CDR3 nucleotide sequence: TGTGCCAGCTCACTCAGCGGGGCTACTGCCTACGAGCAGTACTTC.

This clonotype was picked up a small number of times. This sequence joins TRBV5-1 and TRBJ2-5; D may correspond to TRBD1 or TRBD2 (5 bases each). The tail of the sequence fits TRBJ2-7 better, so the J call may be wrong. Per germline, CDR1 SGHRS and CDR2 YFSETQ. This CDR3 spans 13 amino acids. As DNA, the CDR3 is TGCGCCAGCAGATCGAGTGGGGGACACGAGCAGTACTTC. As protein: CASRSSGGHEQYF.